These T cell receptor beta chains were read from a single sample in a study of blood T cell repertoires in COVID-19. TCRdb's copy holds only in-frame clones and misses some; the assay was immunoSEQ multiplex PCR. There are around 200,000 clones in the sample; around three quarters occur only once, and less than 7% lies in the top ten. The sample comprised peripheral blood. These receptors all come from an older woman with acute or convalescent COVID-19. The CDR3 runs from the conserved cysteine through the conserved F or W. The order of the fields is J gene, V gene, clone size, D gene, CDR3 protein, CDR3 DNA. The D gene is left open where the match is weak. Where a row states a size, it is once, few, many or the class of an expanded clone; other rows omit it.

>TRBJ2-1|TRBV10-3|NA|TRBD2
CAIRGLAGVYNEQFF
TGTGCCATCAGGGGACTAGCGGGGGTCTACAATGAGCAGTTCTTC
>TRBJ1-1|TRBV24-1|NA|NA
CATMGGINTEAFF
TGTGCCACCATGGGAGGGATAAACACTGAAGCTTTCTTT
>TRBJ1-2|TRBV28|few|NA
CASRPPGGALEGYTF
TGTGCCAGCAGGCCCCCCGGGGGGGCTCTGGAAGGCTACACCTTC
>TRBJ1-2|TRBV5-1|NA|NA
CASSPPGPDYGYTF
TGCGCCAGCAGCCCGCCGGGTCCAGACTATGGCTACACCTTC
>TRBJ2-7|TRBV10-3|NA|NA
CAISEVAGNYEQYF
TGTGCCATCAGTGAGGTGGCGGGGAACTACGAGCAGTACTTC
>TRBJ1-1|TRBV28|NA|TRBD1
CASSLYSTGTKNTEAFF
TGTGCCAGCAGTTTATATTCGACAGGGACGAAGAACACTGAAGCTTTCTTT
>TRBJ1-5|TRBV24-1|few|TRBD1
CATSALTTGVQPQHF
TGTGCCACCAGTGCCCTCACGACAGGGGTACAGCCCCAGCATTTT
>TRBJ2-7|TRBV3-1/TRBV3-2|NA|NA
CASSSGYEQYF
TGTGCCAGCAGCTCAGGGTACGAGCAGTACTTC
>TRBJ2-5|TRBV28|NA|TRBD2
CASSLRALGSGRQETQYF
TGTGCCAGCAGTTTGAGGGCCCTCGGGAGCGGGAGGCAAGAGACCCAGTACTTC
>TRBJ2-3|TRBV11-2|once|TRBD2
CASSSLAGGPDTQYF
TGTGCCAGCAGCTCCTTAGCGGGAGGGCCAGATACGCAGTATTTT
>TRBJ2-2|TRBV3-1/TRBV3-2|NA|TRBD2
CASRLGLAGAVSVTGELFF
TGTGCCAGCAGACTAGGACTAGCGGGAGCCGTGAGTGTGACTGGGGAGCTGTTTTTT
>TRBJ1-3|TRBV5-1|NA|NA
CASSLGAGDGNTIYF
TGCGCCAGCAGCTTGGGTGCAGGGGACGGAAACACCATATATTTT
>TRBJ2-2|TRBV11-2|NA|NA
CASSLLGSRAGELFF
TGTGCCAGCAGCTTATTGGGGAGTCGGGCCGGGGAGCTGTTTTTT
>TRBJ2-7|TRBV7-2|NA|TRBD1
CASSFGQGGYEQYF
TGTGCCAGCAGCTTCGGACAGGGAGGTTACGAGCAGTACTTC
>TRBJ2-5|TRBV24-1|NA|TRBD2
CATSESSGARETQYF
TGTGCCACCAGTGAGTCTAGCGGAGCAAGGGAGACCCAGTACTTC
>TRBJ2-1|TRBV7-9|NA|TRBD2
CASSLTGGRPYNEQFF
TGTGCCAGCAGCTTAACCGGCGGGAGGCCGTACAATGAGCAGTTCTTC
>TRBJ2-5|TRBV5-8|NA|NA
CASSFQVQETQYF
TGTGCCAGCAGCTTCCAGGTACAAGAGACCCAGTACTTC
>TRBJ2-7|TRBV5-5|NA|TRBD2
CASSWGLAGVYEQYF
TGTGCCAGCAGCTGGGGACTAGCGGGAGTCTACGAGCAGTACTTC
>TRBJ1-1|TRBV6-5|NA|NA
CATQRENTEAFF
TGTGCCACACAGAGGGAGAACACTGAAGCTTTCTTT
>TRBJ2-7|TRBV14|NA|TRBD2
CASRKSGEGPYEQYF
TGTGCCAGCAGAAAAAGCGGGGAGGGCCCGTACGAGCAGTACTTC
>TRBJ1-2|TRBV5-1|NA|NA
CASSSGQLYGYTF
TGCGCCAGCAGCTCCGGACAGCTCTATGGCTACACCTTC
>TRBJ2-7|TRBV2|NA|TRBD2
CASTASGSYEQYF
TGTGCCAGCACGGCTAGCGGGAGTTACGAGCAGTACTTC
>TRBJ1-4|TRBV5-1|NA|NA
CASRATGVSNEKLFF
TGCGCCAGCAGAGCTACCGGGGTGTCTAATGAAAAACTGTTTTTT
>TRBJ2-3|TRBV7-3|NA|NA
CASSLRGLSTDTQYF
TGTGCCAGCAGCTTACGCGGGCTAAGCACAGATACGCAGTATTTT
>TRBJ2-3|TRBV28|NA|NA
CASSTSNRATDTQYF
TGTGCCAGCAGCACATCTAACAGGGCCACAGATACGCAGTATTTT
>TRBJ2-2|TRBV7-2|NA|NA
CASSLFGTPTGELFF
TGTGCCAGCAGCTTATTTGGGACACCCACCGGGGAGCTGTTTTTT
>TRBJ2-1|TRBV7-9|NA|TRBD2
CASTSRLAGLDEQFF
TGTGCCAGCACCTCCAGACTAGCGGGTTTGGATGAGCAGTTCTTC
>TRBJ1-3|TRBV7-9|NA|TRBD1
CASSQTGGNTIYF
TGTGCCAGCAGCCAGACAGGGGGAAACACCATATATTTT
>TRBJ2-4|TRBV28|few|NA
CASTRLEDPKNIQYF
TGTGCCAGCACCAGGTTGGAGGACCCCAAAAACATTCAGTACTTC
>TRBJ2-1|TRBV20-1|NA|NA
CSATEGGEQFF
TGCAGTGCTACAGAGGGGGGTGAGCAGTTCTTC
>TRBJ1-2|TRBV28|NA|NA
CASSPPPSEEDGYTF
TGTGCCAGCAGTCCCCCACCCTCCGAGGAGGACGGCTACACCTTC
>TRBJ2-1|TRBV3-1/TRBV3-2|NA|NA
CASSQDYGSYNEQFF
TGTGCCAGCAGCCAAGATTACGGGAGCTACAATGAGCAGTTCTTC
>TRBJ2-7|TRBV29-1|NA|TRBD1
CSVTDRTGYEQYF
TGCAGCGTTACCGACAGGACAGGGTACGAGCAGTACTTC
>TRBJ1-1|TRBV5-1|NA|TRBD1
CASSGGQGNTEAFF
TGCGCCAGCAGCGGGGGACAGGGAAACACTGAAGCTTTCTTT
>TRBJ2-3|TRBV6-2/TRBV6-3|NA|TRBD2
CASSYTSGRDVEDTQYF
TGTGCCAGCAGTTACACTAGCGGGAGGGATGTAGAGGATACGCAGTATTTT
>TRBJ1-1|TRBV2|NA|NA
CASILDMNTEAFF
TGTGCCAGCATCCTCGACATGAACACTGAAGCTTTCTTT
>TRBJ1-5|TRBV6-5|once|TRBD1
CAITNPDRDQPQHF
TGTGCCATAACGAACCCGGACAGGGATCAGCCCCAGCATTTT
>TRBJ2-7|TRBV7-9|NA|NA
CASSLRGGADEQYF
TGTGCCAGCAGCTTACGGGGCGGGGCTGACGAGCAGTACTTC
>TRBJ2-5|TRBV4-1|NA|TRBD1
CASSPDRDGETQYF
TGCGCCAGCAGCCCCGACAGGGATGGGGAGACCCAGTACTTC
>TRBJ2-5|TRBV24-1|NA|NA
CATSDLLRQDTQETQYF
TGTGCCACCAGTGATTTATTACGGCAGGATACGCAAGAGACCCAGTACTTC
>TRBJ2-2|TRBV18|once|TRBD2
CASSPPSGTDTGELFF
TGTGCCAGCTCACCACCCAGCGGGACGGACACCGGGGAGCTGTTTTTT
>TRBJ2-3|TRBV3-1/TRBV3-2|NA|TRBD2
CASSQDGLAALDTQYF
TGTGCCAGCAGCCAAGATGGACTAGCAGCATTGGATACGCAGTATTTT
>TRBJ2-1|TRBV6-5|NA|NA
CASSRDSYNEQFF
TGTGCCAGCAGTCGGGATTCCTACAATGAGCAGTTCTTC
>TRBJ2-7|TRBV7-9|NA|TRBD2
CASSSSSSGRNEQYF
TGTGCCAGCAGCTCTTCGTCTAGCGGGAGGAATGAGCAGTACTTC
>TRBJ2-1|TRBV5-1|NA|TRBD2
CASSLLAGGSDEQFF
TGCGCCAGCAGTCTTCTAGCGGGAGGCTCGGATGAGCAGTTCTTC
>TRBJ2-1|TRBV28|NA|TRBD2
CASSLAPGGAGYNNEQFF
TGTGCCAGCAGTTTGGCCCCGGGGGGAGCAGGGTATAACAATGAGCAGTTCTTC